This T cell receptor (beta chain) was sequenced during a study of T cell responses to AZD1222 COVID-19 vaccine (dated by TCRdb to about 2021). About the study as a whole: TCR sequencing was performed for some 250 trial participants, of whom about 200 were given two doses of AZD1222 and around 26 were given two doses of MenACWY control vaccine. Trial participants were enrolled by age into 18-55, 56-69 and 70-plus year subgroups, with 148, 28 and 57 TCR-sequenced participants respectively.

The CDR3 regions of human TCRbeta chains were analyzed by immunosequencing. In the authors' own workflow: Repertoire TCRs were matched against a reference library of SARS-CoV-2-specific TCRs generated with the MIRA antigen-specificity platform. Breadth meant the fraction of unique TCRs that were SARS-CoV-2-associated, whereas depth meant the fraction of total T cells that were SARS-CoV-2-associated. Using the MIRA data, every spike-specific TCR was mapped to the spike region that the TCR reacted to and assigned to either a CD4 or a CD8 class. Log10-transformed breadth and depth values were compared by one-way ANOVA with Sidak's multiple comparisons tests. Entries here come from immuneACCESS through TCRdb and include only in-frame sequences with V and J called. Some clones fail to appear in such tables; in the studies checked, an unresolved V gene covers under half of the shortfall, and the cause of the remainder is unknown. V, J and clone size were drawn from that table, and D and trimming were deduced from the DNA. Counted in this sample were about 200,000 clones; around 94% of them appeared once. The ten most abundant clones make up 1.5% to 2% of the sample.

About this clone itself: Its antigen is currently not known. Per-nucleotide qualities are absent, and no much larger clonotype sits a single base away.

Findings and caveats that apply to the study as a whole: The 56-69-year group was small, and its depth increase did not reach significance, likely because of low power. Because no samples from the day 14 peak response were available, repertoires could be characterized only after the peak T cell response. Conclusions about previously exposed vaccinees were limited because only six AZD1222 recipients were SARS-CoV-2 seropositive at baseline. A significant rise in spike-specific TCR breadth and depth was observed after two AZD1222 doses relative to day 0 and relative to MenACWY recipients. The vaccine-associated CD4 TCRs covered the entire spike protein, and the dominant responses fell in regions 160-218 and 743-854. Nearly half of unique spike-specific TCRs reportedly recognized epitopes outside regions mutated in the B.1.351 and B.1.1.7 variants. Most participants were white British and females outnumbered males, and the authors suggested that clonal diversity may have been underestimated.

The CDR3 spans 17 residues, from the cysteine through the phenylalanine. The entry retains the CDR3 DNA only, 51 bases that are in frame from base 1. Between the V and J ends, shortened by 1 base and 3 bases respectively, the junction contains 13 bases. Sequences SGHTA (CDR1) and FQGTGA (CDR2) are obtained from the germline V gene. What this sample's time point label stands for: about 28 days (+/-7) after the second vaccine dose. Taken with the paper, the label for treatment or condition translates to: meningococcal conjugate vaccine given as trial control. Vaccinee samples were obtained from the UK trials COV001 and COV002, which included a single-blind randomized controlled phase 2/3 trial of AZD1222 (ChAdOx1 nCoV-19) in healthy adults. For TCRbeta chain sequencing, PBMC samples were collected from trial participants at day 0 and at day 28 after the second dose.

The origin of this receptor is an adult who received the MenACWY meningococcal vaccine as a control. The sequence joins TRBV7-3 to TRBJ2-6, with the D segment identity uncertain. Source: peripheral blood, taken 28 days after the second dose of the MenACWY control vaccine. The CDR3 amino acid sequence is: CASSLSGAFGGANVLTF. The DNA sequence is TGTGCCAGCAGCTTAAGTGGCGCATTTGGTGGGGCCAACGTCCTGACTTTC.